Only a few counts were recorded for the clone carrying this T cell receptor (beta chain). The antigen remains unidentified. The entry originates in a study of cytomegalovirus exposure and HLA in healthy donors. Study findings and constraints: Immune exposure was documented only through CMV serostatus.

The CDR3 runs to 19 residues. V shed 0 bases, J shed 0 bases, and the junction held 7 bases outside the gene matches. Germline V gene lookup returns CDR1 LGHNA and CDR2 YSLEER. Healthy bone marrow donors formed the donor group. Donors counted as nominally healthy when sampled, yet unrecorded immune exposures were likely. PCR primers comprised 60 Vbeta and 13 Jbeta primers. TCRdb's table, derived via immunoSEQ multiplex PCR, lists solely in-frame clones and lacks some. This table has more than 150,000 clones, about 75% appearing once. The sample taken for sequencing was PBMCs. This receptor was identified in a man aged 50 or older in good health and CMV-seropositive. V and J are TRBV4-3 and TRBJ2-1; 11 nucleotides align to TRBD2. This CDR3 reads CASSQDLAGGPGSYNEQFF. The CDR3 DNA is TGCGCCAGCAGCCAAGATTTAGCGGGGGGGCCGGGCTCCTACAATGAGCAGTTCTTC.